Below, one TCR beta chain is given with its context. The antigen it binds to is not known. There are no base qualities to consult, and no much larger clone falls within one base. This sample was included in a study of blood T cell repertoires in COVID-19 (dated by TCRdb to 2020 to 2022). At the level of the whole study: The collaborator samples originated in the United States, Italy and Spain and spanned the acute and convalescent phases of COVID-19. The material from the prospective study consisted of cDNA or gDNA derived from T cells, B-cell-depleted T cells, or PBMCs. Deeply sampled blood TCRbeta repertoires from subjects exposed to, actively infected with, or recovered from COVID-19 were included in the dataset. The repertoires were made available in a free public database intended to serve as a resource for research on the immune response to SARS-CoV-2. Samples came from the ongoing ImmuneRACE study (first 160 participants) plus 1,254 subjects from 6 global collaborators. The sample metadata nearly always contained a de-identified subject ID, COVID-19 status, age in years and sex. Where available, HLA class I and class II types were obtained from metadata supplied by the sample provider rather than from assay-based typing. What the study reported, not specific to this receptor: How much clinical and demographic metadata was included differed by source and by participant, and the metadata was provided uncurated.

Participants in the prospective study were aged about 18 to 90 years, lived in over 20 United States geographic areas, and enrolled through a virtual design. To assign participants to cohorts, the prospective study relied on clinical history that participants themselves reported in a screening survey and a study questionnaire. For ImmuneRACE Cohort 3, a participant was defined as recovered based on two consecutive negative NP/OP PCR tests, clearance by a healthcare professional, or resolution of symptoms. Mobile phlebotomists in the prospective study collected whole blood, serum and a nasopharyngeal or oropharyngeal swab from every participant. Participants in the prospective study had the option to provide additional blood draws and questionnaires over a roughly 2-month period. Before DNA extraction, blood samples from the prospective study were shipped at room temperature or frozen. TCRbeta CDR3 regions were amplified from genomic DNA using the immunoSEQ Assay, a bias-controlled multiplex PCR. The study's own analysis went as follows. The number of nucleated cells in each sample was estimated from the amplification of reference gene primers within the assay. To quantify the absolute abundance of each unique TCRbeta CDR3 rearrangement, sequence reads were collapsed and filtered. For each sample, productive Simpson clonality was calculated as the square root of Simpson's diversity index over productive rearrangements. TCRdb provides this immuneACCESS table in a form limited to in-frame rearrangements. Some clones are lacking; in checked studies, under half of them reflect an unresolved V gene, and why the rest are absent is not known. V, J and clone size reflect that table, while D and trimming were determined from the DNA. This sample comprises about 270,000 clones, nearly 90% of them detected only once. The ten largest clones take up just under 1% of the sample.

The sequence was obtained from a woman in her thirties who had recovered from COVID-19. The specimen sequenced was PBMCs or T cells enriched from blood (not recorded which).

The CDR3 corresponds to CASSAGTSGWNEQYF. The sequence in DNA is TGCGCCAGCAGCGCTGGGACTAGCGGTTGGAACGAGCAGTACTTC. The chain is encoded by TRBV5-1 joined to TRBJ2-7, with TRBD2 identical over 11 junction bases. Including cysteine and phenylalanine, the CDR3 has 15 amino acids. Kept here is only the CDR3 DNA, which spans 45 bases and is read in frame from base 1. From V the trimming removes 4 bases and from J it removes 5 bases, while the gene matches leave 8 bases of the junction unaccounted for. The germline V gene gives CDR1 as SGHRS and CDR2 as YFSETQ.